The clone carrying this TCR beta chain was observed a handful of times. The target antigen is unknown. These data originate in a study of spatial heterogeneity in lung cancer. The overall study: The donors, around 72 patients with untreated early-stage non-small cell lung cancer, provided the samples. Alpha-chain sequences were detected in numbers that were consistently lower than beta-chain sequences.

TCRdb analysed the 5' RACE reads with MiXCR anew, one entry per CDR3 protein. The sample yields under 25,000 distinct CDR3 sequences, 8% to 10% seen once. The time point is: blood at routine non-recurrence follow-up after resection. Unsorted whole RNA of tumor, nontumor lung or frozen PBMC was sequenced. Study-wide findings and caveats: The study found ubiquitous expanded tumor TCRs in blood more at resection than follow-up.

Here the sequenced sample was PBMCs, taken at follow-up. This sequence originates from a female donor with early-stage non-small cell lung cancer.

The CDR3 reads CASRRAGNSYNEQFF. CDR3 nucleotide sequence: TGCGCCAGCAGACGAGCGGGAAACTCCTACAATGAGCAGTTCTTC. This sequence joins TRBV5-1 and TRBJ2-1, with 7 bases lining up with TRBD2. The CDR3 contains 15 residues. Germline trimming cut 5 bases from V and 0 bases from J; bases unmatched to any gene: 5. The germline V gene encodes CDR1 SGHRS and CDR2 YFSETQ.